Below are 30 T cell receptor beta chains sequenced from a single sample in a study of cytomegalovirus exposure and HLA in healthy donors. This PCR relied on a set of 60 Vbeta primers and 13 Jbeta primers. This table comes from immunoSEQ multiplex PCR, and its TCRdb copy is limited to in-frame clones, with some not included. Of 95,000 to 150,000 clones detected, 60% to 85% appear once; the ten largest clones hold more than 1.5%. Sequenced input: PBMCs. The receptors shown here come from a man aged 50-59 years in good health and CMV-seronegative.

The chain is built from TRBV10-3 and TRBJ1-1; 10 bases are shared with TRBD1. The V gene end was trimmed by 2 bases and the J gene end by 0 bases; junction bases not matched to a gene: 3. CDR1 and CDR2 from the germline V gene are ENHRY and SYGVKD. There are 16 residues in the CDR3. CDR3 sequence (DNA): TGTGCCATCAGTGAGAGGGGGACAGGGGTGAACACTGAAGCTTTCTTT. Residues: CAISERGTGVNTEAFF.

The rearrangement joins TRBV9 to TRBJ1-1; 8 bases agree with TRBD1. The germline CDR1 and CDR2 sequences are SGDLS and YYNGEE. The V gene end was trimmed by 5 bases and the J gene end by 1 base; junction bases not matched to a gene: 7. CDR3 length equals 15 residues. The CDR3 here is CASSAGQGGNTEAFF. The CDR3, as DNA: TGTGCCAGCAGTGCTGGACAGGGAGGGAACACTGAAGCTTTCTTT.

The CDR3 DNA follows: TGTGCCAGCAGCTTTAGGGGGGGGGAGCAGTACGTC. Protein sequence: CASSFRGGEQYV. V usage is TRBV7-2 and J usage is TRBJ2-7, with D tentatively TRBD2 (7 bases). In germline, CDR1 is SGHTA, CDR2 FQGNSA. The CDR3 covers 12 residues. Trimming removed 3 bases from V and 7 bases from J, with 10 bases in between.

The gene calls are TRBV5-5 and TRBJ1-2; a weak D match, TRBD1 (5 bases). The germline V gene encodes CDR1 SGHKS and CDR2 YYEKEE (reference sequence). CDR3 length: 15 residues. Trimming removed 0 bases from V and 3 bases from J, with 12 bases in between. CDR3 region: CASSLGTTQHYGYTF. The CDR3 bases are TGTGCCAGCAGCTTGGGGACAACACAACACTATGGCTACACCTTC.

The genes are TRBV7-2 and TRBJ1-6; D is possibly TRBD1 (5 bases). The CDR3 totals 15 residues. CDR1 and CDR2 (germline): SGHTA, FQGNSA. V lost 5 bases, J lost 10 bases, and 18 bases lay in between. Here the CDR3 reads CASSNTASKGSPLHF. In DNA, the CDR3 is TGTGCCAGCAGCAACACGGCCTCTAAGGGGTCACCCCTCCACTTT.

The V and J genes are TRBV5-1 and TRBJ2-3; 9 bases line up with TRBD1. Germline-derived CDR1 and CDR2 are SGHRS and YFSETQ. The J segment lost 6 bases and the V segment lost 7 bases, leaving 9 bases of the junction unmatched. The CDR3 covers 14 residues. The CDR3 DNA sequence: TGCGCCAGCGCGGACAGGGGCGGCTATGATACGCAGTATTTT. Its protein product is CASADRGGYDTQYF.

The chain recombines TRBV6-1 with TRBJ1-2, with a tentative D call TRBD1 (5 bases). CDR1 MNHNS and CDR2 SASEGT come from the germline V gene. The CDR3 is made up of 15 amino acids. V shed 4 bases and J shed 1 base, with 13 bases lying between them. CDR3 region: CASSGGLPDNYGYTF. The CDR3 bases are TGTGCCAGCAGTGGGGGCCTCCCCGATAACTATGGCTACACCTTC.

CDR3 in DNA: TGTGCCAGCAGCTTAAGACTATCCCTACAGGGGGGTACCTACGAGCAGTACGTC. Translating it yields CASSLRLSLQGGTYEQYV. This chain joins TRBV7-9 and TRBJ2-7; TRBD1 agrees at 8 bases. The germline gives CDR1 SEHNR, CDR2 FQNEAQ (reference sequence). Trimming removed 2 bases from V and 2 bases from J; junction bases left unmatched: 14. This CDR3 spans 18 amino acids.

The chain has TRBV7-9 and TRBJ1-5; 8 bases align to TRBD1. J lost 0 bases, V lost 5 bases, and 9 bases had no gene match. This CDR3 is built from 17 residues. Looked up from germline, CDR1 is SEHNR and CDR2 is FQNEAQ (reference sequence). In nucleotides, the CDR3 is TGTGCCAGCAGCCCAGGGACAGGTGCCTATAGCAATCAGCCCCAGCATTTT. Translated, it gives CASSPGTGAYSNQPQHF.

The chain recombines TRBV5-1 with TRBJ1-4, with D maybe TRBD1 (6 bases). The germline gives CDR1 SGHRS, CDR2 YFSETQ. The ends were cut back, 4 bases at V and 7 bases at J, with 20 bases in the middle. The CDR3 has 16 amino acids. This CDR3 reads CASSPTEQGLGEKLFF. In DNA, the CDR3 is TGCGCCAGCAGCCCCACAGAACAGGGCTTGGGTGAAAAACTGTTTTTT.

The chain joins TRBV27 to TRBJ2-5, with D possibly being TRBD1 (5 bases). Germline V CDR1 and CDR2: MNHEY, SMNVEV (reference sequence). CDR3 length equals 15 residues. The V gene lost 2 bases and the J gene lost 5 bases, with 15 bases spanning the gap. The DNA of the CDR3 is TGTGCCAGCAGTTTACGGGCAGGGCGGTCGGAGACCCAGTACTTC. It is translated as CASSLRAGRSETQYF.

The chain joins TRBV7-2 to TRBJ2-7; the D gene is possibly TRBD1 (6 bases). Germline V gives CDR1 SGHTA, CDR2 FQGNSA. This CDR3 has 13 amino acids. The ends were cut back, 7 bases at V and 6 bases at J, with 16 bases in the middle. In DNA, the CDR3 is TGTGCCAGCACCACAGGGAATGAAGCCGAGCAGTACTTC. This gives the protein CASTTGNEAEQYF.

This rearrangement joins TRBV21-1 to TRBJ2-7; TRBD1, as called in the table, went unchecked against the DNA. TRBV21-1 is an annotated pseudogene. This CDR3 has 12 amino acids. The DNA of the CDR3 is TGTGCCAGCAGCAAGGGGACAGCCGAGCAGTACTTC. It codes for CASSKGTAEQYF.

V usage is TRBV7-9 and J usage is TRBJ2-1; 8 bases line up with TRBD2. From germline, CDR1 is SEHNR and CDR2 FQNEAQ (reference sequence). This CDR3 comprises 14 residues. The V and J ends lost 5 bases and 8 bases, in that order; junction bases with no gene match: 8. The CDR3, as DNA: TGTGCCAGCAGCAGTACGGGGGGGCTTGATGAGCAGTTCTTC. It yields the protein CASSSTGGLDEQFF.

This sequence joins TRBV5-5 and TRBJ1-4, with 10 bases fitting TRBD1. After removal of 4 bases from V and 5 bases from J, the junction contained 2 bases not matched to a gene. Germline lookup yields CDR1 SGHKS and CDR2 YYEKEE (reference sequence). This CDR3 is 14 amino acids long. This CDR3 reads CASSADRGNEKLFF. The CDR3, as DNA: TGTGCCAGCAGCGCGGACAGGGGGAATGAAAAACTGTTTTTT.

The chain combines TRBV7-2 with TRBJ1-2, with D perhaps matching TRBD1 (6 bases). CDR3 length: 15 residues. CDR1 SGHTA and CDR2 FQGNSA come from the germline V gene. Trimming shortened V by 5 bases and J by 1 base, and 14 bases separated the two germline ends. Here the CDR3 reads CASSQGQARNYGYTF. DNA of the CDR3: TGTGCCAGCAGCCAGGGGCAGGCCCGTAACTATGGCTACACCTTC. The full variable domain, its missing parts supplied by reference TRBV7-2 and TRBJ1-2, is GAGVSQSPSNKVTEKGKDVELRCDPISGHTALYWYRQSLGQGLEFLIYFQGNSAPDKSGLPSDRFSAERTGGSVSTLTIQRTQQEDSAVYLCASSQGQARNYGYTFGSGTRLTVV.

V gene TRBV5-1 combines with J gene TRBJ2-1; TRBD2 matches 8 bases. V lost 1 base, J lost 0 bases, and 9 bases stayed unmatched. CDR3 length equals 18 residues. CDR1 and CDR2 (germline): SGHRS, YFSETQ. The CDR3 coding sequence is TGCGCCAGCAGCTTGACTAGCGGTCCACAAAGCTCCTACAATGAGCAGTTCTTC. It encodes CASSLTSGPQSSYNEQFF.

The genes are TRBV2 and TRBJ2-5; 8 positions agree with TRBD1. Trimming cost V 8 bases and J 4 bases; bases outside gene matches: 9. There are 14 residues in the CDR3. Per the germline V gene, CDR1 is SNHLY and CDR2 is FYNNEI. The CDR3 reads CASHTTGDGETQYF. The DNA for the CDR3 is TGTGCCAGCCATACGACAGGGGATGGAGAGACCCAGTACTTC.

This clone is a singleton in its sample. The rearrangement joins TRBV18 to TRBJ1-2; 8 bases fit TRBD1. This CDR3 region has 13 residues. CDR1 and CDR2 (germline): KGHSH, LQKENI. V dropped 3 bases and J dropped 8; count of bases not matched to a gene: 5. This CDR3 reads CASSPGTGGGYTF. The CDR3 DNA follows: TGTGCCAGCTCACCCGGGACAGGAGGGGGCTACACCTTC.

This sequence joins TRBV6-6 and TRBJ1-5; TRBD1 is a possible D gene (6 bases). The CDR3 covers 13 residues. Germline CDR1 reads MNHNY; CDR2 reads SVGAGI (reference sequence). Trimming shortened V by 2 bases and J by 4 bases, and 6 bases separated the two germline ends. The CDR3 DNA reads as TGTGCCAGCAGTTACAGGGGGAATCAGCCCCAGCATTTT. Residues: CASSYRGNQPQHF.

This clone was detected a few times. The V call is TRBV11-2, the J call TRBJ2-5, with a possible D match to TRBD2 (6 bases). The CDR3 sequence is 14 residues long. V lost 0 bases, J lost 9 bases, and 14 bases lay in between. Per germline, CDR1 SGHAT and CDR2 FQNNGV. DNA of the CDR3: TGTGCCAGCAGCTTAGACCTTAGCCGCGGGGCCCAGTACTTC. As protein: CASSLDLSRGAQYF.

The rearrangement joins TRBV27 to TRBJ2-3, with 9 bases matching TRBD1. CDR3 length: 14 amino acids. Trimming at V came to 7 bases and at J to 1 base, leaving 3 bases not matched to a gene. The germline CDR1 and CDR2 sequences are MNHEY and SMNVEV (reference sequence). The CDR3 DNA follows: TGTGCCAGCACCCGGACAGGGGGCACAGATACGCAGTATTTT. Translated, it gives CASTRTGGTDTQYF.

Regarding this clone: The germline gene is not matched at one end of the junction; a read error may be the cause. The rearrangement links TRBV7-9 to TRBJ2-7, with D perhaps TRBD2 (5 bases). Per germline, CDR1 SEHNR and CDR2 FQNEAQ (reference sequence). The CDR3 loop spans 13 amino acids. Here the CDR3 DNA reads TGTTCCAGCACCATACTAGAATCCTACGAGCAGTACTTC. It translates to CSSTILESYEQYF. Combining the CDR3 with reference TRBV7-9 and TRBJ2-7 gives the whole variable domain DTGVSQNPRHKITKRGQNVTFRCDPISEHNRLYWYRQTLGQGPEFLTYFQNEAQLEKSRLLSDRFSAERPKGSFSTLEIQRTEQGDSAMYLCSSTILESYEQYFGPGTRLTVT.

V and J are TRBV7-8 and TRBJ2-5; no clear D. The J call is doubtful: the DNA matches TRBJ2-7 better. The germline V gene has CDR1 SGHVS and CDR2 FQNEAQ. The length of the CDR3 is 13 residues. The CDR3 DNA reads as TGTGCCAGCAGCTTCACGGAGTCCTACGAGCAGTACTTC. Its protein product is CASSFTESYEQYF.

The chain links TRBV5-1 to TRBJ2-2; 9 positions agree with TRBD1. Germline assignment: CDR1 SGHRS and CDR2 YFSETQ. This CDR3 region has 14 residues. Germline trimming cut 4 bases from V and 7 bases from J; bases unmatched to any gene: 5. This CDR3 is CASSGGQGVGELFF. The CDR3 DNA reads TGCGCCAGCAGCGGGGGACAGGGTGTCGGGGAGCTGTTTTTT. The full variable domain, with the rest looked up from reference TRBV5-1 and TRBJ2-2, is KAGVTQTPRYLIKTRGQQVTLSCSPISGHRSVSWYQQTPGQGLQFLFEYFSETQRNKGNFPGRFSGRQFSNSRSEMNVSTLELGDSALYLCASSGGQGVGELFFGEGSRLTVL.

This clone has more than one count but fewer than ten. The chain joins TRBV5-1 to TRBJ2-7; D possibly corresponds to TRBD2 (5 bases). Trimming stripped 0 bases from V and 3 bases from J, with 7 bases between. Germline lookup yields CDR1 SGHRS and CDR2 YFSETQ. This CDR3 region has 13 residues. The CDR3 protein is CASSLAGYYEQYF. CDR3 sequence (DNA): TGCGCCAGCAGCTTGGCGGGGTACTACGAGCAGTACTTC.

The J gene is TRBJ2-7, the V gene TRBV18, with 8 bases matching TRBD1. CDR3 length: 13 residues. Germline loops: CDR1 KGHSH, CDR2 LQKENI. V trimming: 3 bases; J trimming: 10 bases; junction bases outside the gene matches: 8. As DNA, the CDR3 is TGTGCCAGCTCACCTACAATGCAGGGGGCCCAGTACTTC. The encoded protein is CASSPTMQGAQYF.

For the CDR3, the DNA is TGCGCCAGCAGCTTAAGACAGGGTAATGAAAAACTGTTTTTT. It encodes CASSLRQGNEKLFF. The chain links TRBV5-1 to TRBJ1-4, with 7 positions matching TRBD1. Trimming at V came to 2 bases and at J to 4 bases, leaving 2 bases not matched to a gene. Germline values: CDR1 SGHRS, CDR2 YFSETQ. The CDR3 spans 14 residues.

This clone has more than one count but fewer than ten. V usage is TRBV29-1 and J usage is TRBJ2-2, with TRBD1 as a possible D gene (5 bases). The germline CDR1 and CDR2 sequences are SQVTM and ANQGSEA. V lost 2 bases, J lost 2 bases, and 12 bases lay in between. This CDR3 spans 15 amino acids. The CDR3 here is CSVENRQRNTGELFF. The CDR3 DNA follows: TGCAGCGTTGAAAATCGACAGAGAAACACCGGGGAGCTGTTTTTT.

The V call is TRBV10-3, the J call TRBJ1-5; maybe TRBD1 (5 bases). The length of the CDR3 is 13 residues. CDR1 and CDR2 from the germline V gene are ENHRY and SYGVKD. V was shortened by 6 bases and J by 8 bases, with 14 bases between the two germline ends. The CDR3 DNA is TGTGCCATCAGCGGGGGACCGAGGGAGCCCCAGCATTTT. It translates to CAISGGPREPQHF.